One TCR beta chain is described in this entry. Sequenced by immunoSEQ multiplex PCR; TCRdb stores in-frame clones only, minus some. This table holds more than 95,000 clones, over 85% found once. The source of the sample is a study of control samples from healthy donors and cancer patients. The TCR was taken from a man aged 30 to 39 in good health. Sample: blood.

Here the CDR3 DNA reads TGTGCCAGCAGCCTAGTAGGGGGGACCGGAAATACTGAAGCTTTCTTT. As protein: CASSLVGGTGNTEAFF. The gene calls are TRBV11-2 and TRBJ1-1, with D maybe TRBD1 (6 bases). The CDR3 loop spans 16 amino acids. Germline CDR1 reads SGHAT; CDR2 reads FQNNGV. V dropped 5 bases and J dropped 5 bases, with 21 bases sitting between them. Based on the CDR3 plus reference TRBV11-2 and TRBJ1-1, the full variable domain is EAGVAQSPRYKIIEKRQSVAFWCNPISGHATLYWYQQILGQGPKLLIQFQNNGVVDDSQLPKDRFSAERLKGVDSTLKIQPAKLEDSAVYLCASSLVGGTGNTEAFFGQGTRLTVV.